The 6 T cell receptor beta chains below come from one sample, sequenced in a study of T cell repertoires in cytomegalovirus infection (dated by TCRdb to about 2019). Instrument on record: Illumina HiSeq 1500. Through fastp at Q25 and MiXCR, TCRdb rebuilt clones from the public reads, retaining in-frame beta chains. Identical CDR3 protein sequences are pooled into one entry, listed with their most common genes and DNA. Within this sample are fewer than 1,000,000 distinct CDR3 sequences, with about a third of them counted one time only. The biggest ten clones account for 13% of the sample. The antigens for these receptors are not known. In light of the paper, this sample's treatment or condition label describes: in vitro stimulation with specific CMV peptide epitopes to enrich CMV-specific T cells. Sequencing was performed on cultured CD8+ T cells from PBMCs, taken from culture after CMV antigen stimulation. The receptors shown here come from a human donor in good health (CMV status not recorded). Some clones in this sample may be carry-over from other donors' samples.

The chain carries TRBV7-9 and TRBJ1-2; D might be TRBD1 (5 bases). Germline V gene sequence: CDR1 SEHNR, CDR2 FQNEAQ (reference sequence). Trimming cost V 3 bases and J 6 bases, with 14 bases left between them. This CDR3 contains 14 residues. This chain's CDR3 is CASSLGLGLDGYTF. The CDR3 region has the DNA TGTGCCAGCAGCTTGGGGCTAGGGTTGGATGGCTACACCTTC. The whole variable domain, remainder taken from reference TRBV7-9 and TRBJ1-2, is DTGVSQNPRHKITKRGQNVTFRCDPISEHNRLYWYRQTLGQGPEFLTYFQNEAQLEKSRLLSDRFSAERPKGSFSTLEIQRTEQGDSAMYLCASSLGLGLDGYTFGSGTRLTVV.

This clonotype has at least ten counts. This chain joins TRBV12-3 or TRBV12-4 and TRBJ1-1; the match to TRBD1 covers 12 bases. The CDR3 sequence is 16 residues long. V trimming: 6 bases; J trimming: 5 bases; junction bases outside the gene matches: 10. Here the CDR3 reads CASSAGTGGRWTEAFF. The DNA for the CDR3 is TGTGCCAGCAGCGCCGGGACAGGGGGCAGGTGGACTGAAGCTTTCTTT.

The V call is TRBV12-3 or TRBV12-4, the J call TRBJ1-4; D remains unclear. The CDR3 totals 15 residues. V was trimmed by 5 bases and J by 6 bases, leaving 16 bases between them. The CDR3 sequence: CASSGPQDFYEKLFF. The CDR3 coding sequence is TGTGCCAGCAGTGGCCCTCAGGACTTCTATGAAAAACTGTTTTTT.

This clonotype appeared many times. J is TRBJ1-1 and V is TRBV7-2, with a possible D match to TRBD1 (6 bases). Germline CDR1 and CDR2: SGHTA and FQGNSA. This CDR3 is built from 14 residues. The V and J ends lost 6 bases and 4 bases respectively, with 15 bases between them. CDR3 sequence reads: CASSSQGGSTEAFF. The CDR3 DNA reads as TGTGCCAGCAGTTCACAGGGCGGGAGCACTGAAGCTTTCTTT.

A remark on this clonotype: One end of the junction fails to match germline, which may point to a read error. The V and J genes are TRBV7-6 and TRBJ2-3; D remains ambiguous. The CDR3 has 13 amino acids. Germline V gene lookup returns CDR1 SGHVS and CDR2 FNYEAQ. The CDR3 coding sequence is TGTGCCAACAGCGTCGACAGCACAGATACGCAGTATTTT. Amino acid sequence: CANSVDSTDTQYF.

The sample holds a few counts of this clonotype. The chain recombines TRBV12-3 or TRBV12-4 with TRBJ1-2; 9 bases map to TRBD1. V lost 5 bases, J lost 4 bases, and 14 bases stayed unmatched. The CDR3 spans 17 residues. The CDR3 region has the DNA TGTGCCAGCAGTACCTCAGGACAGGGGAATTTGGGCTATGGCTACACCTTC. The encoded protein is CASSTSGQGNLGYGYTF.